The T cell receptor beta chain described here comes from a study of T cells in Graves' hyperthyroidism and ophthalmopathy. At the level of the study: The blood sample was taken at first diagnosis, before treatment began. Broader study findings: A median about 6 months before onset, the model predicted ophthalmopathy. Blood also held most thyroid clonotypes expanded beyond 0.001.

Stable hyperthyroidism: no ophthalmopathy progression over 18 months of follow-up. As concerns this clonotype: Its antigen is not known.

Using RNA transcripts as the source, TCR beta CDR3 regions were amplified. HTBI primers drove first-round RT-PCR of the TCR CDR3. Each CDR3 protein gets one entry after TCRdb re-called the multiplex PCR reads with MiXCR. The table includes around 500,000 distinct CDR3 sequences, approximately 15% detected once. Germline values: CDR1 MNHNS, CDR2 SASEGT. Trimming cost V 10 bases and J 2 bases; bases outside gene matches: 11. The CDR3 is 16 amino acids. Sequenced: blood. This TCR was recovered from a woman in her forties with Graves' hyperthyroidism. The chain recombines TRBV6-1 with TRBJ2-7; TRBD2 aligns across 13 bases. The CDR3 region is CATGRLAGGRTYEQYF. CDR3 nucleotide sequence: TGTGCCACTGGGAGACTAGCGGGAGGACGGACCTACGAGCAGTACTTC.